What follows is one T cell receptor (beta chain) and its context. The data belong to a study of shared clonotypes between healthy human individuals. Germline V CDR1 and CDR2: KGHSH, LQKENI. V was clipped by 2 bases and J by 9 bases; unmatched bases: 8. The CDR3 has 15 residues. Profiling relied on immunoSEQ multiplex PCR, and the TCRdb table lists in-frame clones only, not all of them. The sample has approximately 2.5 million clones; around 90% are singletons. Material: naive CD4+ T cells sorted from blood. Regarding subset: CD45RA+ positively selected. The V call is TRBV18, the J call TRBJ2-1; 9 nucleotides agree with TRBD2. This clonotype was obtained from a man between 18 and 29 years old in good health. The CDR3 region is CASSPLPSGTIEQFF. The DNA for the CDR3 is TGTGCCAGCTCACCATTACCTAGCGGGACGATTGAGCAGTTCTTC. Together with reference TRBV18 and TRBJ2-1, the CDR3 gives the full variable domain: NAGVMQNPRHLVRRRGQEARLRCSPMKGHSHVYWYRQLPEEGLKFMVYLQKENIIDESGMPKERFSAEFPKEGPSILRIQQVVRGDSAAYFCASSPLPSGTIEQFFGPGTRLTVL.